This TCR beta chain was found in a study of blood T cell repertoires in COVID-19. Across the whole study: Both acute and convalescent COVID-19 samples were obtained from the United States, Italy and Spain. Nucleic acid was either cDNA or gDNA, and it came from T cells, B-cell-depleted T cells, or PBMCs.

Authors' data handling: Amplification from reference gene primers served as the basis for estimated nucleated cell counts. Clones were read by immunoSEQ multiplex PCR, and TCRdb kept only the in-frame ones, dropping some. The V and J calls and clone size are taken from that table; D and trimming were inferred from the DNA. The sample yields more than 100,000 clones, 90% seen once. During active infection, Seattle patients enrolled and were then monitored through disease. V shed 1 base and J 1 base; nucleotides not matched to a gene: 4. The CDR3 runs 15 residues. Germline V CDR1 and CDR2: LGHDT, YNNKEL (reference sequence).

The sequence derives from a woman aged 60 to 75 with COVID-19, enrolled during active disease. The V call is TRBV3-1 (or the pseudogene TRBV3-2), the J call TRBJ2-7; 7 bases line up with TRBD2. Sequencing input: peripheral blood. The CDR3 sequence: CASSQGSSGSYEQYF. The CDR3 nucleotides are TGTGCCAGCAGCCAAGGAAGTAGCGGGTCCTACGAGCAGTACTTC.